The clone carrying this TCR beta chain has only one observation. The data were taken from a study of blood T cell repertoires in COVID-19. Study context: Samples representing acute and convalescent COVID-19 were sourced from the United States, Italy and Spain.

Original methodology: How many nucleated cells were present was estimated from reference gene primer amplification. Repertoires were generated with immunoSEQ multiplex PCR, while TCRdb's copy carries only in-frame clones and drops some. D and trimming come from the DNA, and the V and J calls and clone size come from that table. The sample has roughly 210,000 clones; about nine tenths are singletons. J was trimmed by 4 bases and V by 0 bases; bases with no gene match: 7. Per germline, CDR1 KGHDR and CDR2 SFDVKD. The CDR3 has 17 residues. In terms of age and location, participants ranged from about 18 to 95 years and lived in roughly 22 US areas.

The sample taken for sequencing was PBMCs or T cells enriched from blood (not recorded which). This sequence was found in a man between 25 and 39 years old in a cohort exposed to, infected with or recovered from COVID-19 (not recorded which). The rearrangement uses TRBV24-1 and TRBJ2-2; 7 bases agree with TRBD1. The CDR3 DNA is TGTGCCACCAGTGATTTGCCCACAGGGGCCGGCACCGGGGAGCTGTTTTTT. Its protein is CATSDLPTGAGTGELFF.